Below are 5 T cell receptor beta chains sequenced from a single sample in a study of cytomegalovirus exposure and HLA in healthy donors. It was with 60 Vbeta and 13 Jbeta primers that the PCR ran. The table came from immunoSEQ multiplex PCR; TCRdb's copy has only in-frame clones and leaves some out. The sample holds about 150,000 clones, about 80% seen once. Specimen: PBMCs. These receptors were collected from a woman aged 45 to 65 in good health and CMV-seropositive.

V and J are TRBV7-5 and TRBJ2-7; the DNA was not compared with TRBD1, the D call given in the table. TRBV7-5 is a known pseudogene. The CDR3 consists of 16 residues. This CDR3 is CARSLGTGGRPYEQYF. In nucleotides, the CDR3 is TGTGCCAGAAGCTTAGGGACAGGGGGCAGACCCTACGAGCAGTACTTC.

The chain combines TRBV5-1 with TRBJ1-2, with a weak D call TRBD1 (5 bases). The V end was cut by 3 bases, the J end by 6 bases, with 12 bases between. This CDR3 spans 13 amino acids. The germline CDR1 and CDR2 sequences are SGHRS and YFSETQ. The DNA of the CDR3 is TGCGCCAGCAGCTGGAGGGGCGGGGATGGCTACACCTTC. This gives the protein CASSWRGGDGYTF.

The rearrangement joins TRBV27 to TRBJ2-2, with 9 bases matching TRBD1. V was clipped by 5 bases and J by 2 bases; unmatched bases: 3. CDR1 is MNHEY, CDR2 SMNVEV, per germline (reference sequence). CDR3 length: 15 residues. The CDR3 sequence is CASSVTGGNTGELFF. DNA for the CDR3: TGTGCCAGCAGTGTGACAGGGGGAAACACCGGGGAGCTGTTTTTT.

The V and J genes are TRBV15 and TRBJ2-6; D perhaps matches TRBD1 (5 bases). The CDR3 runs 14 residues. Per germline, CDR1 LNHNV and CDR2 YYDKDF (reference sequence). The V end was cut by 8 bases, the J end by 4 bases, with 12 bases between. The CDR3 nucleotides are TGTGCCACCTGTCAGGGAAACGGGGCCAACGTCCTGACTTTC. Translated: CATCQGNGANVLTF.

The genes are TRBV15 and TRBJ2-7, with 8 bases lining up with TRBD1. CDR1 is LNHNV and CDR2 is YYDKDF in the germline V gene (reference sequence). V was pared by 0 bases and J by 6 bases, with 13 bases of the junction left unmatched. The CDR3 is 17 amino acids. This CDR3 reads CATSRDHPGGASGEQYF. The CDR3 coding sequence is TGTGCCACCAGCAGAGATCACCCAGGGGGCGCTTCGGGCGAGCAGTACTTC. The full variable domain, completed using reference TRBV15 and TRBJ2-7, is DAMVIQNPRYQVTQFGKPVTLSCSQTLNHNVMYWYQQKSSQAPKLLFHYYDKDFNNEADTPDNFQSRRPNTSFCFLDIRSPGLGDTAMYLCATSRDHPGGASGEQYFGPGTRLTVT.